This TCR beta chain was sequenced in a study of radiotherapy plus CTLA-4 blockade in lung cancer. Study at large: The study recorded objective responses in 15% to 20% of patients and disease control in 31%.

The V gene lost 2 bases and the J gene lost 5 bases, with 7 bases spanning the gap. CDR1 and CDR2 from the germline V gene are MNHNY and SVGAGI (reference sequence). There are 14 residues in the CDR3. Sequencing was performed with immunoSEQ multiplex PCR; in TCRdb, only in-frame clones are kept and a portion is missing. Found here are approximately 38,000 clones, around 85% of them singletons; the top ten hold under 25%. The sequences come from peripheral blood, collected from a patient treated with radiotherapy plus ipilimumab. The TCR sequence derives from a human donor with non-small cell lung cancer whose response to radiotherapy plus ipilimumab could not be evaluated. The rearrangement joins TRBV6-6 to TRBJ1-6, with D uncertain. CDR3 sequence (DNA): TGTGCCAGCAGTTACCCGCGGGATAATTCACCCCTCCACTTT. Amino acids: CASSYPRDNSPLHF.